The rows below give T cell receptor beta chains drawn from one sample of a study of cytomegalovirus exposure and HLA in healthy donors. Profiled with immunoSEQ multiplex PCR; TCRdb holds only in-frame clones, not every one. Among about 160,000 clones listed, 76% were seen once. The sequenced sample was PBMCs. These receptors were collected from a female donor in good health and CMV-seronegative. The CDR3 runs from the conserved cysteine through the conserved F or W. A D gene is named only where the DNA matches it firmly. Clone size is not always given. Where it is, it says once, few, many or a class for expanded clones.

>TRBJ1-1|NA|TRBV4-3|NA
TGCGCCAGCAGCCATGGGGGCCGGAGAGAAGCTTTCTTT
CASSHGGRREAFF
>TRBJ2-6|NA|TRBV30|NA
TGTGCCTGGAGTGACACAGGGACTGGGGCCAACGTCCTGACTTTC
CAWSDTGTGANVLTF
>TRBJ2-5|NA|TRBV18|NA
TGTGCCAGCTCAGAGGGACTTGCGGAGACCCAGTACTTC
CASSEGLAETQYF
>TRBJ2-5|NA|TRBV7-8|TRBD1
TGTGCCAGCAGCCCAGGGGCAGGGGGATTGGGGACCCAGTACTTC
CASSPGAGGLGTQYF
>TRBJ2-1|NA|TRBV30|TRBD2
TGTGCCTGGAGAGCGGGACTGTCTAGAGGTGAGCAGTTCTTC
CAWRAGLSRGEQFF
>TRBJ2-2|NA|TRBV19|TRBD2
TGTGCCAGTAGTATCCGACTAGCGGGGGGCCGGGGGGAGCTGTTTTTT
CASSIRLAGGRGELFF
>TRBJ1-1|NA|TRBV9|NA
TGTGCCAGCAGCGTCGGGAGCGGGAACACTGAAGCTTTCTTT
CASSVGSGNTEAFF
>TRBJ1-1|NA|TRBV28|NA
TGTGCCAGCAGTTTACACAGGGTTTTCACTGAAGCTTTCTTT
CASSLHRVFTEAFF
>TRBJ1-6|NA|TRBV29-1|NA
TGCAGCGTACCAAAGGGGCCGGGACAACCTAATTCACCCCTCCACTTT
CSVPKGPGQPNSPLHF
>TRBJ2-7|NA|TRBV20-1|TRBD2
TGCAGTGCTGCGGGAGGCTACGAGCAGTACTTC
CSAAGGYEQYF
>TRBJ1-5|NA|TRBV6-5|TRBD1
TGTGCCAGCAGTTACACAGGGGCAGGTGGTGGGCCCCAGCATTTT
CASSYTGAGGGPQHF
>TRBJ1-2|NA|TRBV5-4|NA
TGTGCCAGCAGCTTCGCCGAGAACTATGGCTACACCTTC
CASSFAENYGYTF
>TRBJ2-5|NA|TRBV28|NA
TGTGCCAGCAGTTCCTCCAAATCGGCCCAGTACTTC
CASSSSKSAQYF
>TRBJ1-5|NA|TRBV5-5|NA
TGTGCCAGCAGCTTGGAGGTTATCGGGAACAATCAGCCCCAGCATTTT
CASSLEVIGNNQPQHF
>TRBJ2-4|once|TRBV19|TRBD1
TGTGCCAGTAGTAAAGGAGCCGCGACAGGGTTGTTCTGGTTATCCAAAAACAGTCAGTACTTC
CASSKGAATGLFWLSKNSQYF
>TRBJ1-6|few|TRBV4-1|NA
TGCGCCAGCAGCCCAGATCGGGGGAAGCGCTCACCCCTCCACTTT
CASSPDRGKRSPLHF
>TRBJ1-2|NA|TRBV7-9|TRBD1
TGTGCCAGCAGCCTGACAGGGGAAGGCTACACCTTC
CASSLTGEGYTF
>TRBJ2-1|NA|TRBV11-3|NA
TGTGCCAGCAAATTAGGAGGGGTCGAGGGTGAGCAGTTCTTC
CASKLGGVEGEQFF
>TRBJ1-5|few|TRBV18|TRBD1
TGTGCCAGCTCACCTCAAGGACAGGGTGCCTCTCAGCCCCAGCATTTT
CASSPQGQGASQPQHF
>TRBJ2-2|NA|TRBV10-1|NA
TGCGCCAGCAGTACCTTGGCGTCTAGCAGGAACACCGGGGAGCTGTTTTTT
CASSTLASSRNTGELFF
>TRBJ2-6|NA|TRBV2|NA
TGTGCCAGCACCGCGGGATGGGGCTCTGGGGCCAACGGCCTGACTTTC
CASTAGWGSGANGLTF
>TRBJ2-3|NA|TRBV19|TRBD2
TGTGCCAGTAGTATAGTAAATAGGGACTATCATACGCAGTATTTT
CASSIVNRDYHTQYF
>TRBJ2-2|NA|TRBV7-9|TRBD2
TGTGCCAGCAGCCGACTAGCGGGGAGAGGGACCGGGGAGCTGTTTTTT
CASSRLAGRGTGELFF
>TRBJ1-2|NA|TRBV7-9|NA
TGTGCCAGCAGCTTAGGCGGGGCGAGCTACACCTTC
CASSLGGASYTF
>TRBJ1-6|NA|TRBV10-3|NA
TGTGCCATCCGCACAGACAACAATTATAATTCACCCCTCCACTTT
CAIRTDNNYNSPLHF
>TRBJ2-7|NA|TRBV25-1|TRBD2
TGTGCCAGCAGTCGCGGGACTAGCGGCTCCTACGAGCAGTACTTC
CASSRGTSGSYEQYF
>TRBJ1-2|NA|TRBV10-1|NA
TGCGCCAGCGATGGCCAGGGGAGCCATGGCTACACCTTC
CASDGQGSHGYTF
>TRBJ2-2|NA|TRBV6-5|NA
TGTGCCAGCAGCCTTTTGACAGGGAACACCGGGGAGCTGTTTTTT
CASSLLTGNTGELFF
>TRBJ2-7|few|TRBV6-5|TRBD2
TGTGCCAGCAGTTATGCAGCGGGACCCTACGAGCAGTACTTC
CASSYAAGPYEQYF
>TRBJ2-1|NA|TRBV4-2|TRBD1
TGTGCCAGCACCCCAGGGGGCATCTACAATGAGCAGTTCTTC
CASTPGGIYNEQFF
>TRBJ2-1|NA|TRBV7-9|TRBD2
TGTGCCAGCAGCTTAACTAGCGGGGGGGCCGTTGAGCAGTTCTTC
CASSLTSGGAVEQFF
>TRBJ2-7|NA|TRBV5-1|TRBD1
TGCGCCAGCAGCTTACCCGGGACAGGGGGCTCGACAACCTACGAGCAGTACTTC
CASSLPGTGGSTTYEQYF
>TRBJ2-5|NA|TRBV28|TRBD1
TGTGCCAGCAGTTTGTCCCCCTCTCAACCGGGACAGGGGCAAGAGACCCAGTACTTC
CASSLSPSQPGQGQETQYF
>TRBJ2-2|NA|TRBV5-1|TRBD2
TGCGCCAGCAGCTCTATTCAGCGGGGAGGATCCGGGGAGCTGTTTTTT
CASSSIQRGGSGELFF
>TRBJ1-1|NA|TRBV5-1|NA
TGCGCCAGCAGCTTGTTTGGGACAACTGAAGCTTTCTTT
CASSLFGTTEAFF
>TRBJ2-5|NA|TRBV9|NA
TGTGCCAGCAGCGTAGAGGCCAACCGGGGGACCCAGTACTTC
CASSVEANRGTQYF
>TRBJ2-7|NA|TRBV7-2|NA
TGTGCCAGCAGCTTAGTAGCCTCTTACGAGCAGTACTTC
CASSLVASYEQYF
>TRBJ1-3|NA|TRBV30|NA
TGTGCCTGGAGTGCCCTAGGATTCTCTGGAAACACCATATATTTT
CAWSALGFSGNTIYF
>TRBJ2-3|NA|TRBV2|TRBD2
TGTGCCAGGGGGAGGCGGGGGGGTACGAGCACAGATACGCAGTATTTT
CARGRRGGTSTDTQYF
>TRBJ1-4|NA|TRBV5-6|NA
TGTGCCAGCAGCTTGGCAGGGCAGAAACAAGAAAAACTGTTTTTT
CASSLAGQKQEKLFF
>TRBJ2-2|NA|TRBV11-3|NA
TGTGCCAGCAGCCAACCCGGGGCCGGGGAGCTGTTTTTT
CASSQPGAGELFF
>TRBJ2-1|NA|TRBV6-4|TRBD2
TGTGCCAGCAGTGAGCTAGCGGGGGGATACAATGAGCAGTTCTTC
CASSELAGGYNEQFF
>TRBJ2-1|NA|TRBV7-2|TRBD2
TGTGCCAGCAGCTTAGTTTTAGCGGGGGGAAGCTCCTACAATGAGCAGTTCTTC
CASSLVLAGGSSYNEQFF
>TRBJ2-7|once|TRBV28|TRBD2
TGTGCCAGCAGCCAACTAGCGGGGTTCTACGAGCAGTACTTC
CASSQLAGFYEQYF
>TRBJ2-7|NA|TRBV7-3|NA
TGTGCCAGCAGCTTAGGAGATTTGCGGGACGTCGAGCAGTACTTC
CASSLGDLRDVEQYF
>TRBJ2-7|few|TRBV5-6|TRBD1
TGTGCCAGCAGCTTCGAACAGGGGGTTTACGAGCAGTACTTC
CASSFEQGVYEQYF
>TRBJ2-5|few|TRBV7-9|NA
TGTGCCAGCAGCTTAGACAGGTACCAAGAGACCCAGTACTTC
CASSLDRYQETQYF
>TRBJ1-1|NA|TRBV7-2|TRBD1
TGTGCCAGCAGCACGCGGACAGGATTGAACACTGAAGCTTTCTTT
CASSTRTGLNTEAFF
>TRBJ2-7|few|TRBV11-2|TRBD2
TGTGCCAGCAGCCTCGTACTAGCGGGAGTATACGAGCAGTACTTC
CASSLVLAGVYEQYF
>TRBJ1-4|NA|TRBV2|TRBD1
TGTGCCAGCAGAAGGGGGACAGGTGGGGAAAAACTGTTTTTT
CASRRGTGGEKLFF